Presented here are 15 T cell receptor beta chains from one specimen sequenced in a study of cytomegalovirus exposure and HLA in healthy donors. Vbeta (60) and Jbeta (13) primers were used in the PCR. Assay used: immunoSEQ multiplex PCR; TCRdb lists only in-frame clones, some missing. The sample has around 53,000 clones, 70% to 85% seen once; the top ten hold about 3.1%. The material sequenced was PBMCs. The receptors derive from a man aged 45-65 years in good health and CMV-seronegative.

This sequence joins TRBV27 and TRBJ2-1, with 9 bases fitting TRBD1. Germline-derived CDR1 and CDR2 are MNHEY and SMNVEV (reference sequence). The CDR3 is made up of 15 amino acids. The ends lost 6 bases at V and 4 bases at J; junction bases unmatched: 7. CDR3 sequence reads: CASSPRGQGYNEQFF. Here the CDR3 DNA reads TGTGCCAGCAGCCCCAGGGGACAGGGTTACAATGAGCAGTTCTTC.

This chain uses TRBV9 with TRBJ2-2, with TRBD2 identical over 12 bases. V was pared by 3 bases and J by 6 bases, with 3 bases of the junction left unmatched. The CDR3 totals 15 residues. The germline CDR1 and CDR2 sequences are SGDLS and YYNGEE. This CDR3 reads CASSASSGGAGELFF. CDR3 nucleotide sequence: TGTGCCAGCAGCGCCTCTAGCGGGGGGGCCGGGGAGCTGTTTTTT.

The V gene is TRBV5-1, the J gene TRBJ2-7; D possibly corresponds to TRBD1 (5 bases). The CDR3 has 12 amino acids. Germline assignment: CDR1 SGHRS and CDR2 YFSETQ. V was trimmed by 4 bases and J by 7 bases, leaving 12 bases between them. The CDR3 bases are TGCGCCAGCAGCCTTCAGGGTGAAGAGCAGTACTTC. This sequence encodes CASSLQGEEQYF.

This clone occurred a few times. The chain recombines TRBV10-3 with TRBJ1-1, with 10 nucleotides matching TRBD1. The CDR3 consists of 15 residues. Germline loops: CDR1 ENHRY, CDR2 SYGVKD. The junction had 2 bases not matched to a gene; V was cut back by 0 bases and J by 4 bases. CDR3 in DNA: TGTGCCATCAGTGAGTCGGACAGGGGGGGCACTGAAGCTTTCTTT. Translated, it gives CAISESDRGGTEAFF.

V and J are TRBV9 and TRBJ1-6; 10 bases agree with TRBD1. Trimming took 4 bases from V and 9 from J; bases not matched to a gene: 13. Looked up from germline, CDR1 is SGDLS and CDR2 is YYNGEE. The CDR3 spans 17 residues. The DNA of the CDR3 is TGTGCCAGCAGCCACCCGGGCAGGGACAGGGGTTTTTCACCCCTCCACTTT. Its protein product is CASSHPGRDRGFSPLHF.

The chain joins TRBV29-1 to TRBJ2-7, with TRBD1 as a possible D gene (5 bases). Germline CDR1 is SQVTM and CDR2 is ANQGSEA. The CDR3 runs 13 residues. Between the trimmed V and J ends, which lost 7 bases and 0 bases, there was a span of 13 bases. The CDR3 loop reads CSASRQSSYEQYF. The CDR3, as DNA: TGCAGCGCTAGTAGACAGAGCTCCTACGAGCAGTACTTC.

This chain uses TRBV6-5 with TRBJ1-5; tentative D call: TRBD1 (6 bases). Looked up from germline, CDR1 is MNHEY and CDR2 is SVGAGI. V lost 0 bases to trimming and J lost 5 bases, with 8 bases between them. CDR3 length: 14 amino acids. DNA of the CDR3: TGTGCCAGCAGTTACTCCTCAGGGGATCAGCCCCAGCATTTT. Protein: CASSYSSGDQPQHF.

This sequence joins TRBV5-1 and TRBJ2-5; D may be TRBD2 (6 bases). CDR1 SGHRS and CDR2 YFSETQ come from the germline V gene. This CDR3 comprises 14 residues. Trimming shortened V by 1 base and J by 2 bases, and 9 bases separated the two germline ends. As DNA, the CDR3 is TGCGCCAGCAGCTTGCTTGGGGGGCAAGAGACCCAGTACTTC. Translated, it gives CASSLLGGQETQYF.

The chain uses TRBV6-1 and TRBJ1-4, with no clear D. Germline CDR1 MNHNS, CDR2 SASEGT. This CDR3 spans 13 amino acids. V was shortened by 4 bases and J by 3 bases, with 6 bases between the two germline ends. CDR3 bases: TGTGCCAGCAGTGCCGGTGCTAATGAAAAACTGTTTTTT. It yields the protein CASSAGANEKLFF.

The chain joins TRBV6-5 to TRBJ2-7; D call uncertain. The V and J ends lost 2 bases and 5 bases respectively, with 10 bases between them. Germline CDR1 and CDR2: MNHEY and SVGAGI. The CDR3 runs 13 residues. For the CDR3, the DNA is TGTGCCAGCAGTTACGACGGGTGGGACGAGCAGTACTTC. Translating gives CASSYDGWDEQYF.

The chain recombines TRBV29-1 with TRBJ1-4; 10 nucleotides line up with TRBD1. CDR1 SQVTM and CDR2 ANQGSEA come from the germline V gene. With V trimmed by 1 base and J by 5 bases, 4 bases remained unmatched. The CDR3 extends over 15 amino acids. This CDR3 reads CSVEARTGGNEKLFF. For the CDR3, the DNA is TGCAGCGTTGAAGCTAGGACAGGGGGAAATGAAAAACTGTTTTTT.

The V gene is TRBV5-4, the J gene TRBJ2-2, with D possibly matching TRBD2 (5 bases). The germline CDR1 and CDR2 sequences are SGHNT and YYREEE (reference sequence). The CDR3 is 15 residues long. V lost 5 bases and J 3 bases, leaving 14 bases between the germline ends. CDR3 DNA sequence: TGTGCCAGCAGGGCTACCGGGGTATACACCGGGGAGCTGTTTTTT. It is translated as CASRATGVYTGELFF.

The sample holds a few counts of this clone. The chain combines TRBV5-1 with TRBJ1-5; possibly TRBD1 for D (6 bases). The CDR3 covers 14 residues. V was pared by 4 bases and J by 3 bases, with 11 bases between. Germline V gives CDR1 SGHRS, CDR2 YFSETQ. The CDR3 DNA reads TGCGCCAGCAGCGAGGGACACTTCAATCAGCCCCAGCATTTT. This sequence encodes CASSEGHFNQPQHF. Full variable domain (rest looked up from reference TRBV5-1 and TRBJ1-5): KAGVTQTPRYLIKTRGQQVTLSCSPISGHRSVSWYQQTPGQGLQFLFEYFSETQRNKGNFPGRFSGRQFSNSRSEMNVSTLELGDSALYLCASSEGHFNQPQHFGDGTRLSIL.

The chain employs TRBV5-8 and TRBJ2-3, with TRBD2 matching over 13 bases. This CDR3 contains 20 residues. CDR1 is SGHTS and CDR2 is YDEGEE in the germline V gene. V dropped 2 bases and J dropped 3; count of bases not matched to a gene: 15. CDR3 protein: CASSFPTFTSGGAWTDTQYF. DNA of the CDR3: TGTGCCAGCAGCTTCCCGACCTTCACTAGCGGGGGGGCCTGGACAGATACGCAGTATTTT.

This clone came up once. The chain has TRBV10-3 and TRBJ2-7; the D gene is possibly TRBD2 (7 bases). The CDR3 is made up of 16 amino acids. In germline, CDR1 is ENHRY, CDR2 SYGVKD. V gave up 0 bases and J gave up 7 bases, with 19 bases separating them. The CDR3 DNA reads as TGTGCCATCAGTGAGTCGACGGGGGGCCCCGTTCGGGAGCAGTACTTC. As protein: CAISESTGGPVREQYF.